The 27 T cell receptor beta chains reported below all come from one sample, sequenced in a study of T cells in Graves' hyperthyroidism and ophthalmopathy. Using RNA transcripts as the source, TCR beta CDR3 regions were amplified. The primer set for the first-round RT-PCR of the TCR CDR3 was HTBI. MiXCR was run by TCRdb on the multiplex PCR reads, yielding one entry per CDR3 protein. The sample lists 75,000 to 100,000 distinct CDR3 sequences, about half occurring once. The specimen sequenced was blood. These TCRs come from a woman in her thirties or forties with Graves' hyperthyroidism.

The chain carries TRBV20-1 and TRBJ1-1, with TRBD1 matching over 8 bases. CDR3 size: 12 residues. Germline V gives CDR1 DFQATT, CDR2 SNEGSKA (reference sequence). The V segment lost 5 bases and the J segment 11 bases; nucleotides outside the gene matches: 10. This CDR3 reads CSADGQGSGAFF. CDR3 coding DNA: TGCAGTGCTGACGGACAGGGAAGTGGGGCTTTCTTT.

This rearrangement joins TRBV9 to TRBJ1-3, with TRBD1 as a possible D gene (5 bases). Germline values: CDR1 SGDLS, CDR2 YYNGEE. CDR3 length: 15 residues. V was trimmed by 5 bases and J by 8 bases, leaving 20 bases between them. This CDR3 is CASRGEGVPVDTIYF. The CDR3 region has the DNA TGTGCCAGCAGAGGTGAAGGGGTACCCGTGGACACCATATATTTT.

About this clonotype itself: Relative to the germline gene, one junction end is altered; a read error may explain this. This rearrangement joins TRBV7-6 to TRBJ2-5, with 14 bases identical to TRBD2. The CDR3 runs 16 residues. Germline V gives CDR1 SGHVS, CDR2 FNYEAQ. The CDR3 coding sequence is TGTGTCAGCAGCTGGGGACTAGCGGGAGCTGGTGAGACCCAGTACTTC. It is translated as CVSSWGLAGAGETQYF.

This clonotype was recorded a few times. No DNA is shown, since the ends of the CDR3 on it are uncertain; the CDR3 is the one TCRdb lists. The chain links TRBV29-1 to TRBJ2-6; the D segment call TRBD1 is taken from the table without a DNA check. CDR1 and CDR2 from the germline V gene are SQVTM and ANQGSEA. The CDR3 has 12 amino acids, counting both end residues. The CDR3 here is CSVGVGQGTEAF.

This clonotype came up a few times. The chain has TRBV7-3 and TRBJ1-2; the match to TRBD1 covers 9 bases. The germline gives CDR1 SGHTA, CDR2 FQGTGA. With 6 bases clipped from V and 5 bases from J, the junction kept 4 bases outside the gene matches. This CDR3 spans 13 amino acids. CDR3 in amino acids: CASSNGQGYGYTF. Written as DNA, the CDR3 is TGTGCCAGCAGTAACGGACAGGGGTATGGCTACACCTTC. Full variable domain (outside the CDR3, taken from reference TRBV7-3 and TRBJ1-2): GAGVSQTPSNKVTEKGKYVELRCDPISGHTALYWYRQSLGQGPEFLIYFQGTGAADDSGLPNDRFFAVRPEGSVSTLKIQRTERGDSAVYLCASSNGQGYGYTFGSGTRLTVV.

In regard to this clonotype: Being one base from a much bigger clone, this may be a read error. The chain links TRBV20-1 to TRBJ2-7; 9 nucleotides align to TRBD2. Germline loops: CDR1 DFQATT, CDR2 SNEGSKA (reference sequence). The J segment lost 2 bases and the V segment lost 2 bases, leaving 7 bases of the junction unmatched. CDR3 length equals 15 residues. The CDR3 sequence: CSARKTVAGAYEQYV. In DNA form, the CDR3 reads TGCAGTGCTAGAAAGACGGTAGCGGGGGCCTACGAGCAGTACGTC.

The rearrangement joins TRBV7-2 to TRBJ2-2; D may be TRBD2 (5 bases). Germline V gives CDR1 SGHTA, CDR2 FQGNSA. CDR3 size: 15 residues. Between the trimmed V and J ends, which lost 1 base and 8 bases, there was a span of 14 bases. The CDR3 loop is CASSLVSGGVGELFF. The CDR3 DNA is TGTGCCAGCAGCTTAGTTTCCGGAGGCGTTGGGGAGCTGTTTTTT.

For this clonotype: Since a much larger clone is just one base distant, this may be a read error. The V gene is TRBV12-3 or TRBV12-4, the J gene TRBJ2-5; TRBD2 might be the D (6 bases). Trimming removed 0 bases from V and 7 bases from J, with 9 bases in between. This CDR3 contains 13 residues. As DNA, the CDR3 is TGTGCCAGCAGTTTAGCGGGGGGAGGGACCCAGTACTTC. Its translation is CASSLAGGGTQYF.

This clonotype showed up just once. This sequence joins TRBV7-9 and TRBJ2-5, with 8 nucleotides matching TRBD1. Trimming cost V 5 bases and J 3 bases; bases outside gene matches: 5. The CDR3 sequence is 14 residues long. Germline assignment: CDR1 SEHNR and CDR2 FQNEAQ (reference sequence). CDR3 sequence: CASSGQGWEETQYF. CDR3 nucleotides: TGTGCCAGCAGCGGACAGGGCTGGGAAGAGACCCAGTACTTC.

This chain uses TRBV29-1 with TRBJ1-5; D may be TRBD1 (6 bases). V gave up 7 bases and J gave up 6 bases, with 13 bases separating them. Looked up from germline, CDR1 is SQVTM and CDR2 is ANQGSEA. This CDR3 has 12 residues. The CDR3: CSATGLGQPQHF. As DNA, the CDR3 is TGCAGCGCCACAGGGCTCGGTCAGCCCCAGCATTTT.

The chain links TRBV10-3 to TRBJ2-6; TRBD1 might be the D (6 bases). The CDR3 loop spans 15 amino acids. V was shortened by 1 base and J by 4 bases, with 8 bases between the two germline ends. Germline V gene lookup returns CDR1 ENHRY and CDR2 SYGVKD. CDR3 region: CAISEWGTGANVLTF. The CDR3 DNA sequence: TGTGCCATCAGTGAGTGGGGGACAGGGGCCAACGTCCTGACTTTC.

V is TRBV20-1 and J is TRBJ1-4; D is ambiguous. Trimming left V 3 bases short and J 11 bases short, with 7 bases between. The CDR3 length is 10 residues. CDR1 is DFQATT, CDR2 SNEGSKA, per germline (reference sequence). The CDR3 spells CSASLAKLFF. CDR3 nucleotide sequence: TGCAGTGCTAGTTTAGCCAAACTGTTTTTT.

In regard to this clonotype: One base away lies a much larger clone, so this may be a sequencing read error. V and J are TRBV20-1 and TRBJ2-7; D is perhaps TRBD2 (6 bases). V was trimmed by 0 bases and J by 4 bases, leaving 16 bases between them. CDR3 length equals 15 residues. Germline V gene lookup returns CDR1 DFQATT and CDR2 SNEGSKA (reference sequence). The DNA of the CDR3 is TGCAGTGCTAGAGATTTCGGGGCAGGGACTTACGAGCAGTACTTC. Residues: CSARDFGAGTYEQYF.

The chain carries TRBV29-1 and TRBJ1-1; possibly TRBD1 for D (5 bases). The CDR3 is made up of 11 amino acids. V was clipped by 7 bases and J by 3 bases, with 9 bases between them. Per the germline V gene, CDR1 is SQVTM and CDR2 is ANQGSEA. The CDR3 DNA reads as TGCAGCGCGGGGGGGGACACTGAAGCTTTCTTT. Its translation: CSAGGDTEAFF.

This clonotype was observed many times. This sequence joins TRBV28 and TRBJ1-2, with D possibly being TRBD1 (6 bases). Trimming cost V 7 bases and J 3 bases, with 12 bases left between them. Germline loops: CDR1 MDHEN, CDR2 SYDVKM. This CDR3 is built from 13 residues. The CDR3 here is CASTRQAHYGYTF. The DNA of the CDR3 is TGTGCCAGCACACGACAGGCTCACTATGGCTACACCTTC.

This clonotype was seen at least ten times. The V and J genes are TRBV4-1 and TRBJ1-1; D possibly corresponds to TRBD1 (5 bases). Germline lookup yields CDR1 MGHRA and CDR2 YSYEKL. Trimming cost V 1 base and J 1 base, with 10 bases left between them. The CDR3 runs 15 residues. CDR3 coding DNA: TGCGCCAGCAGCCAAGTGTGGGGCCCGAACACTGAAGCTTTCTTT. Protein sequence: CASSQVWGPNTEAFF.

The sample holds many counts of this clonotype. CDR3 nucleotides: TGTGCCAGTAGTATAGGAGGAAAAGGGGATCAGCCCCAGCATTTT. Protein: CASSIGGKGDQPQHF. The V call is TRBV19, the J call TRBJ1-5; D is perhaps TRBD1 (5 bases). The CDR3 covers 15 residues. The germline V gene encodes CDR1 LNHDA and CDR2 SQIVND (reference sequence). V was shortened by 1 base and J by 5 bases, with 12 bases between the two germline ends.

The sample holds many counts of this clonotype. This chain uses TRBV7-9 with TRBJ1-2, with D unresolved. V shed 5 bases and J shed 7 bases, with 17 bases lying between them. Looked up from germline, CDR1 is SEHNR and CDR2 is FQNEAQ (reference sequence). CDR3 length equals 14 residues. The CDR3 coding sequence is TGTGCCAGCAGCCTCCTTGACCCCTTAAGTGGCTACACCTTC. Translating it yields CASSLLDPLSGYTF. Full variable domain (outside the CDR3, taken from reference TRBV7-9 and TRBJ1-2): DTGVSQNPRHKITKRGQNVTFRCDPISEHNRLYWYRQTLGQGPEFLTYFQNEAQLEKSRLLSDRFSAERPKGSFSTLEIQRTEQGDSAMYLCASSLLDPLSGYTFGSGTRLTVV.

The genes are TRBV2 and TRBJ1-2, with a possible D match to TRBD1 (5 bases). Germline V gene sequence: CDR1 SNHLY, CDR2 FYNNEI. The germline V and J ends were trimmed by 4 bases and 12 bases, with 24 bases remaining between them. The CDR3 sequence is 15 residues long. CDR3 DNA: TGTGCCAGCAGTGGGGCCCGGTTTGCTACGAGGGGAAACACCTTC. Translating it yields CASSGARFATRGNTF.

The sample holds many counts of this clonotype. CDR3 in amino acids: CASSKGLAGEFYEQYF. DNA for the CDR3: TGTGCCAGCAGTAAAGGACTAGCGGGAGAGTTTTACGAGCAGTACTTC. The J gene is TRBJ2-7, the V gene TRBV2, with TRBD2 matching 13 bases. This CDR3 has 16 amino acids. The V segment lost 5 bases and the J segment 4 bases; nucleotides outside the gene matches: 8. CDR1 and CDR2 (germline): SNHLY, FYNNEI.

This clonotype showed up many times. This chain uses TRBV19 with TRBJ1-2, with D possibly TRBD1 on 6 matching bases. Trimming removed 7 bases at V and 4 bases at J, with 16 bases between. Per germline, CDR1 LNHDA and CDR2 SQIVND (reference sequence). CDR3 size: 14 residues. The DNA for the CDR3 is TGTGCCAGTAAGGACGCAGGGGTGGGCTATGGCTACACCTTC. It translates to CASKDAGVGYGYTF.

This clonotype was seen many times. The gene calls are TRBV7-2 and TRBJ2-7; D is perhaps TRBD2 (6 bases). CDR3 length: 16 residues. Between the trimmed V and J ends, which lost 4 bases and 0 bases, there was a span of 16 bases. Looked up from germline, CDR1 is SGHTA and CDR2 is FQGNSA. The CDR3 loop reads CASSSNPGRSSYEQYF. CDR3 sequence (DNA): TGTGCCAGCAGCTCGAACCCAGGGAGGAGCTCCTACGAGCAGTACTTC.

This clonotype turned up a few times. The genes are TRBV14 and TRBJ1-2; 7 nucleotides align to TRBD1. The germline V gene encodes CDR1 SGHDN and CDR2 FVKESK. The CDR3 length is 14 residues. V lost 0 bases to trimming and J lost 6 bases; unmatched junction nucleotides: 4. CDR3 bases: TGTGCCAGCAGCCAAGATTTAGGGGGCCATGGCTACACCTTC. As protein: CASSQDLGGHGYTF.

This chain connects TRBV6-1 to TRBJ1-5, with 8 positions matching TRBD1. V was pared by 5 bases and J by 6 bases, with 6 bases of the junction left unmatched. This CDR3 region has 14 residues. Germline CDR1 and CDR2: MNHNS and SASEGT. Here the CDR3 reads CASSTQGASQPQHF. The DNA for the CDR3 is TGTGCCAGCAGTACGCAGGGGGCGAGTCAGCCCCAGCATTTT.

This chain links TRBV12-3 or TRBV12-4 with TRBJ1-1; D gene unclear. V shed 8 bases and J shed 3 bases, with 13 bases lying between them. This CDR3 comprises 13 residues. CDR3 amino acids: CASRRGRDTEAFF. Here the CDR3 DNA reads TGTGCCAGCCGAAGAGGGAGGGACACTGAAGCTTTCTTT.

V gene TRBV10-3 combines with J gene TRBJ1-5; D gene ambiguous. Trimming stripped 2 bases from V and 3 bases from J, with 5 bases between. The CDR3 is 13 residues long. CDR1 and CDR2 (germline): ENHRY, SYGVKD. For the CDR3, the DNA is TGTGCCATCAGTGAGACTGACAATCAGCCCCAGCATTTT. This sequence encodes CAISETDNQPQHF.

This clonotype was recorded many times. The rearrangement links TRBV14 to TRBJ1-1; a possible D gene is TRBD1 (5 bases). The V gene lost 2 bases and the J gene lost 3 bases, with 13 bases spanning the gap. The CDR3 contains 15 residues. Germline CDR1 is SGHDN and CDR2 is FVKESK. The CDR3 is CASSQWGRTYTEAFF. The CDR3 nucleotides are TGTGCCAGCAGCCAATGGGGCAGGACGTACACTGAAGCTTTCTTT. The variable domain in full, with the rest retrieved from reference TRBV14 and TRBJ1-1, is EAGVTQFPSHSVIEKGQTVTLRCDPISGHDNLYWYRRVMGKEIKFLLHFVKESKQDESGMPNNRFLAERTGGTYSTLKVQPAELEDSGVYFCASSQWGRTYTEAFFGQGTRLTVV.